The rows below give T cell receptor beta chains drawn from one sample of a study of blood T cell repertoires in COVID-19. Generated by immunoSEQ multiplex PCR, the TCRdb table keeps only in-frame clones and is missing some. The data show tens of thousands of clones, about 90% seen once. The specimen was peripheral blood. These receptor sequences come from a man in his 60s with active COVID-19. Both conserved end residues are part of each CDR3. The order of the fields is clone size, V gene, J gene, D gene, CDR3 protein, CDR3 DNA. A D gene is named only where the DNA matches it firmly. Clone size appears in some rows only: once, few, many, or a class for an expanded clone.

>once|TRBV7-3|TRBJ2-1|.
CASSLTSEAAYNEQFF
TGTGCCAGCAGCTTAACTAGCGAGGCCGCCTACAATGAGCAGTTCTTC
>.|TRBV24-1|TRBJ2-7|TRBD2
CATIQTPGLAGVENEQYF
TGTGCCACCATCCAGACTCCGGGACTAGCGGGAGTAGAGAACGAGCAGTACTTC
>once|TRBV4-1|TRBJ2-5|.
CASSQVRTQETQYF
TGCGCCAGCAGCCAAGTACGGACACAAGAGACCCAGTACTTC
>few|TRBV27|TRBJ1-5|.
CASSLAGPNQPQHF
TGTGCCAGCAGTTTAGCTGGGCCCAATCAGCCCCAGCATTTT
>.|TRBV9|TRBJ2-5|.
CASSVGAKETQYF
TGTGCCAGCAGCGTGGGGGCGAAAGAGACCCAGTACTTC
>.|TRBV6-5|TRBJ2-5|TRBD2
CASSPVAGAGETQYF
TGTGCCAGCAGCCCCGTAGCGGGAGCAGGAGAGACCCAGTACTTC
>.|TRBV14|TRBJ2-7|.
CASSQAPSDAYEQYF
TGTGCCAGCAGCCAAGCTCCAAGCGATGCCTACGAGCAGTACTTC
>once|TRBV19|TRBJ1-1|.
CASSMGREANTEAFF
TGTGCCAGTAGTATGGGCAGGGAGGCGAACACTGAAGCTTTCTTT
>.|TRBV25-1|TRBJ1-4|.
CASDPGNFANEKLFF
TGTGCCAGCGACCCGGGAAATTTCGCTAATGAAAAACTGTTTTTT
>.|TRBV29-1|TRBJ1-2|.
CSVEDLLSGENGYTF
TGCAGCGTTGAAGATCTCTTATCCGGGGAGAATGGCTACACCTTC
>.|TRBV18|TRBJ1-3|.
CASSPRTDSGNTIYF
TGTGCCAGCTCACCAAGGACAGACTCTGGAAACACCATATATTTT
>.|TRBV19|TRBJ1-1|.
CASSMRNTEAFF
TGTGCCAGTAGTATGAGGAACACTGAAGCTTTCTTT
>.|TRBV18|TRBJ1-4|.
CASSPRTVNEKLFF
TGTGCCAGCTCACCACGCACAGTTAATGAAAAACTGTTTTTT
>.|TRBV13|TRBJ2-5|.
CASSLQAFDTETQYF
TGTGCCAGCAGCTTACAGGCTTTTGACACAGAGACCCAGTACTTC
>.|TRBV2|TRBJ2-1|TRBD2
CASSDGTSGSPRSYNEQFF
TGTGCCAGCAGTGACGGTACTAGCGGGAGTCCACGCTCCTACAATGAGCAGTTCTTC
>few|TRBV10-2|TRBJ2-7|TRBD1
CASSESTGGEQYF
TGCGCCAGCAGTGAATCGACAGGGGGCGAGCAGTACTTC
>.|TRBV11-3|TRBJ1-3|.
CASSSYLANTIYF
TGTGCCAGCAGCTCCTACCTAGCAAACACCATATATTTT
>.|TRBV28|TRBJ2-3|TRBD2
CASSLLGVAGDTQYF
TGTGCCAGCAGTTTACTTGGGGTAGCGGGAGATACGCAGTATTTT
>.|TRBV18|TRBJ1-1|.
CASSPAGDTEAFF
TGTGCCAGCTCACCAGCGGGGGACACTGAAGCTTTCTTT
>.|TRBV24-1|TRBJ2-1|.
CATSDPPADEQFF
TGTGCCACCAGTGACCCCCCCGCGGATGAGCAGTTCTTC
>.|TRBV24-1|TRBJ2-2|TRBD1
CATSDRTGGSHGELFF
TGTGCCACCAGTGATCGGACAGGGGGCAGTCACGGGGAGCTGTTTTTT
>.|TRBV11-3|TRBJ2-2|TRBD2
CASSSEAGYTGELFF
TGTGCCAGCAGCTCGGAAGCGGGATACACCGGGGAGCTGTTTTTT